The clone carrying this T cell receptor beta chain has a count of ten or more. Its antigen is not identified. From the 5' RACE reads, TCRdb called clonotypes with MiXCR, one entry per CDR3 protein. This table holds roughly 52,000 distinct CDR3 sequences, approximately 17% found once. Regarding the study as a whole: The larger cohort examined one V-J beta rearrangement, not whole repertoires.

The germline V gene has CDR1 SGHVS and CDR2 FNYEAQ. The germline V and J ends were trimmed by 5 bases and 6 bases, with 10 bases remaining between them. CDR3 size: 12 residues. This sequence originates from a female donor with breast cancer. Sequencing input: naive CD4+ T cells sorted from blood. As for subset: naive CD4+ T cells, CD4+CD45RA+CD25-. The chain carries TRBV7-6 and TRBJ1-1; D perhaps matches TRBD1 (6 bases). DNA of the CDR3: TGTGCCAGCAGCGCGACAGGATCTGAAGCTTTCTTT. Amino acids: CASSATGSEAFF. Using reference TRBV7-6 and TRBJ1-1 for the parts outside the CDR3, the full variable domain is GAGVSQSPRYKVTKRGQDVALRCDPISGHVSLYWYRQALGQGPEFLTYFNYEAQQDKSGLPNDRFSAERPEGSISTLTIQRTEQRDSAMYRCASSATGSEAFFGQGTRLTVV.